Many counts were recorded for the clone carrying this TCR beta chain. Template material for amplifying TCR beta CDR3 regions consisted of RNA transcripts. A first-round RT-PCR of the TCR CDR3 used the HTBI primer set. Via MiXCR, TCRdb re-called the multiplex PCR reads, giving one row per CDR3 protein. There are under 300,000 distinct CDR3 sequences in the sample; 13% occur only once, and approximately 8.6% lies in the top ten. This sample stems from a study of T cells in Graves' hyperthyroidism and ophthalmopathy. V lost 7 bases and J lost 2; bases outside the gene matches: 8. The CDR3 loop spans 15 amino acids. Germline V gene lookup returns CDR1 MNHNS and CDR2 SASEGT.

The TCR sequence derives from a woman under 40 with Graves' hyperthyroidism that later progressed to Graves' ophthalmopathy. The chain has TRBV6-1 and TRBJ1-2, with 9 positions matching TRBD1. Sequenced material: blood. The CDR3 here is CASTSPGTGNYGYTF. CDR3 bases: TGTGCCAGCACCTCTCCCGGGACAGGGAACTATGGCTACACCTTC.